This is a list of T cell receptor beta chains from one sample in a study of blood T cell repertoires in COVID-19. Libraries were prepared by immunoSEQ multiplex PCR; TCRdb keeps only in-frame clonotypes and omits some of them. The data hold under 250,000 clones, with over 70% observed a single time. Sequencing input: PBMCs or T cells enriched from blood (not recorded which). These receptors were obtained from a woman aged 25-40 years who had been exposed to COVID-19. Both conserved end residues are trimmed from each CDR3. Size is omitted from some rows. Given values are once, few, many or a class for expanded clones.

>NA|TRBV11-3|TRBJ2-1
ASSLKLGGNNEQF
>NA|TRBV12-3/TRBV12-4|TRBJ2-7
ASSLGGEQY
>NA|TRBV12-3/TRBV12-4|TRBJ1-2
ASSLRRNYGYT
>few|TRBV10-3|TRBJ2-7
AISDRANEQY
>NA|TRBV28|TRBJ2-5
ASSSPTGGGETQY
>NA|TRBV9|TRBJ1-2
ASSTAPGDYGYT
>NA|TRBV18|TRBJ2-5
ASSPPAGGQETQY
>NA|TRBV12-3/TRBV12-4|TRBJ1-1
ASKVGPNAEAF
>NA|TRBV19|TRBJ2-2
ASKLQGASNTGELF
>NA|TRBV28|TRBJ1-1
ASSWGTLNTEAF
>NA|TRBV27|TRBJ1-5
ASSLPEGGITNQPQH
>NA|TRBV19|TRBJ1-5
ASSIHPGRGREQPQH
>NA|TRBV10-3|TRBJ1-5
AISDQGDQPQH
>NA|TRBV7-9|TRBJ1-1
ASSLDVTSQGKGPI